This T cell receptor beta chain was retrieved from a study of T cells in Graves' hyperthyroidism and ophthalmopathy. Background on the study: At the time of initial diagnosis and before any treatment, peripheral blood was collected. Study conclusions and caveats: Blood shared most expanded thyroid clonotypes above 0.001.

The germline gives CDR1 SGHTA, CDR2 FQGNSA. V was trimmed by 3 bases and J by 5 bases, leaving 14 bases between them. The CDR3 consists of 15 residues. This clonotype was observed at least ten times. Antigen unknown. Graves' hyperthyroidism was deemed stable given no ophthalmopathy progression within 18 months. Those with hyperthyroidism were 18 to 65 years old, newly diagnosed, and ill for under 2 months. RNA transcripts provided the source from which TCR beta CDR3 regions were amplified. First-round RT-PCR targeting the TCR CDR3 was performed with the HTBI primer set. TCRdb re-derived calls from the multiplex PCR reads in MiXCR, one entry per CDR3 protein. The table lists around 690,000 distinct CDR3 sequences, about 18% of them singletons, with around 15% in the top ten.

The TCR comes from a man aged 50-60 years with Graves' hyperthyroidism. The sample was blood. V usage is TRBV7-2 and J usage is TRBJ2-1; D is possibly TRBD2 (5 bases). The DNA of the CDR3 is TGTGCCAGCAGCTTTACTAGTTCCGTTAACAATGAGCAGTTCTTC. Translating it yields CASSFTSSVNNEQFF.